This T cell receptor (beta chain) was sequenced for a study of CD8 T cells in ankylosing spondylitis. Study results and caveats: Researchers report that disease-linked clones proved CD8+ and relatively rare in peripheral blood. Some motif variants had been reported before (in reactive arthritis synovial fluid and blood). According to the report, clones linked to the disease were significantly enriched in matched synovial fluid samples taken from ankylosing spondylitis patients. Made up of 7 to 9 highly homologous variants, a TCR beta motif appeared characteristic of ankylosing spondylitis blood.

TCRdb analysed the 5' RACE reads with MiXCR anew, one entry per CDR3 protein. This table holds under 850,000 distinct CDR3 sequences, around 17% found once. With 1 base clipped from V and 1 base from J, the junction kept 0 bases outside the gene matches. The CDR3 spans 14 residues. Looked up from germline, CDR1 is MGHRA and CDR2 is YSYEKL. This clonotype came up a few times. Its antigen is currently unknown. The receptor was derived from a male donor with ankylosing spondylitis. The V gene is TRBV4-1, the J gene TRBJ2-5, with 7 bases matching TRBD2. Material: blood, either unsorted or a sorted T cell fraction (not recorded which). The CDR3: CASSQGGGQETQYF. CDR3 DNA sequence: TGCGCCAGCAGCCAAGGGGGGGGCCAAGAGACCCAGTACTTC.